The rows below give T cell receptor beta chains drawn from one sample of a study of OX40 agonist ivuxolimab in advanced cancers. Clones were sequenced by immunoSEQ multiplex PCR, and TCRdb holds only the in-frame ones, with some missing. The data hold about 64,000 clones, with approximately 90% observed a single time. The material sequenced was CD4+ or CD8+ T cells sorted from blood, taken in a trial of the OX40 agonist ivuxolimab. Every receptor here comes from an adult with an advanced solid tumor such as melanoma, head and neck, liver or kidney cancer. Both conserved end residues are part of each CDR3. The D gene is left open where the match is weak. Clone size is not always given. Where it is, it says once, few, many or a class for expanded clones.

DNA: TGTGCCAGTAGTCGTCCGGGACAGAGCAGTGAAAAACTGTTTTTT
CDR3: CASSRPGQSSEKLFF
size: .
V: TRBV19
J: TRBJ1-4
D: TRBD1

DNA: TGTGCCAGCAAGGGCGAGGGATTGGTCGATACGCAGTATTTT
CDR3: CASKGEGLVDTQYF
size: .
V: TRBV2
J: TRBJ2-3
D: .

DNA: TGTGCCAGCAGCTTGTCGAGCGCTGGGGCCAACGTCCTGACTTTC
CDR3: CASSLSSAGANVLTF
size: .
V: TRBV5-6
J: TRBJ2-6
D: .

DNA: TGTGCCAGCAGTTTGAGTCGATCCTCCTACGAGCAGTACTTC
CDR3: CASSLSRSSYEQYF
size: .
V: TRBV27
J: TRBJ2-7
D: .

DNA: TGTGCCAGCAGCGGCGGACTAGCGGGAGGGTTACGTAATGAGCAGTTCTTC
CDR3: CASSGGLAGGLRNEQFF
size: .
V: TRBV9
J: TRBJ2-1
D: TRBD2

DNA: TGTGCCAGCAGCCCCACTAGATCTTTGGGCAATGAGCAGTTCTTC
CDR3: CASSPTRSLGNEQFF
size: .
V: TRBV7-3
J: TRBJ2-1
D: .

DNA: TGTGCCTGGAGGACCGGGACAGTGTCCTACGAGCAGTACTTC
CDR3: CAWRTGTVSYEQYF
size: .
V: TRBV30
J: TRBJ2-7
D: TRBD1

DNA: TGTGCCAGCAGTTCTCCCCAGCGGAAGCAGTTCTTC
CDR3: CASSSPQRKQFF
size: .
V: TRBV2
J: TRBJ2-1
D: .

DNA: TGTGCCAGCTCCCCGACAACCAACTATGGCTACACCTTC
CDR3: CASSPTTNYGYTF
size: few
V: TRBV18
J: TRBJ1-2
D: .

DNA: TGTGCCAGCAGCGGGGACAGGGACTCCTACGAGCAGTACTTC
CDR3: CASSGDRDSYEQYF
size: .
V: TRBV5-4
J: TRBJ2-7
D: TRBD1

DNA: TGTGCCAGCAGGTCGGGCGGACAACAAGAGACCCAGTACTTC
CDR3: CASRSGGQQETQYF
size: .
V: TRBV6-5
J: TRBJ2-5
D: .

DNA: TGTGCCAGCATGTCCAGCGGAGAAAACATTCAGTACTTC
CDR3: CASMSSGENIQYF
size: .
V: TRBV13
J: TRBJ2-4
D: .

DNA: TGTGCCAGCAGTTCTGACCGGGCCCGCCGGCTTCGAGGGCAGTTCTTC
CDR3: CASSSDRARRLRGQFF
size: .
V: TRBV6-5
J: TRBJ2-1
D: .

DNA: TGCGCCAGCAGGACAGGGCACACTGAAGCTTTCTTT
CDR3: CASRTGHTEAFF
size: few
V: TRBV23-1
J: TRBJ1-1
D: TRBD1

DNA: TGTGCCAGCAGCTTAGAGGGGCTGGAGCAGCCCCAGCATTTT
CDR3: CASSLEGLEQPQHF
size: .
V: TRBV7-9
J: TRBJ1-5
D: .

DNA: TGTGCCAGCAGCGCCCTCCCGCAGGGAGGAGGAGAAAAACTGTTTTTT
CDR3: CASSALPQGGGEKLFF
size: .
V: TRBV7-9
J: TRBJ1-4
D: .

DNA: TGCAGCGTTACCGGGACTAGCGGGAAAATCAACACAGATACGCAGTATTTT
CDR3: CSVTGTSGKINTDTQYF
size: .
V: TRBV29-1
J: TRBJ2-3
D: TRBD2

DNA: TGTGCCAGCAGTCTTTCGGTCAGACTATACAATGAGCAGTTCTTC
CDR3: CASSLSVRLYNEQFF
size: .
V: TRBV27
J: TRBJ2-1
D: .

DNA: TGTGCCTCACTTGGAGATTCCAATGAGCAGTTCTTC
CDR3: CASLGDSNEQFF
size: .
V: TRBV6-6
J: TRBJ2-1
D: .

DNA: TGTGCCAGCAGTGATCCGACTAGCGGGAGTAGATACAATGAGCAGTTCTTC
CDR3: CASSDPTSGSRYNEQFF
size: .
V: TRBV25-1
J: TRBJ2-1
D: TRBD2

DNA: TGCGCCAGCAGCTCGACAGGGGGCGCAGGAAACACCATATATTTT
CDR3: CASSSTGGAGNTIYF
size: once
V: TRBV5-1
J: TRBJ1-3
D: TRBD1

DNA: TGTGCCAGCAGCCGGACAGGGTCGAACACTGAAGCTTTCTTT
CDR3: CASSRTGSNTEAFF
size: .
V: TRBV7-9
J: TRBJ1-1
D: TRBD1

DNA: TGTGCCACCAGCAGATCCGGACGGTTCAAGCAGTTCTTC
CDR3: CATSRSGRFKQFF
size: .
V: TRBV15
J: TRBJ2-1
D: .

DNA: TGTGCCAGCAGCTCAACCGCGTCGGCCCGTGGCTACACCTTC
CDR3: CASSSTASARGYTF
size: .
V: TRBV7-9
J: TRBJ1-2
D: .

DNA: TGTGCCAGCTCCCTCGGGCCATATAGCAATCAGCCCCAGCATTTT
CDR3: CASSLGPYSNQPQHF
size: once
V: TRBV28
J: TRBJ1-5
D: .

DNA: TGTGCCAGCAGCTTCGGGCCCAGTGATTCCCAGCATTTT
CDR3: CASSFGPSDSQHF
size: .
V: TRBV7-8
J: TRBJ1-5
D: .

DNA: TGTGCCAGCAGTCAACTACGGGGTACGCAGTATTTT
CDR3: CASSQLRGTQYF
size: .
V: TRBV6-6
J: TRBJ2-3
D: .

DNA: TGTGCCAGCAGCCCCACCAGGGAAAAACTGTTTTTT
CDR3: CASSPTREKLFF
size: .
V: TRBV7-9
J: TRBJ1-4
D: .

DNA: TGTGCCAGTAGTTCCAACGGGGATTATCAGCCCCAGCATTTT
CDR3: CASSSNGDYQPQHF
size: .
V: TRBV19
J: TRBJ1-5
D: .

DNA: TGTGCCAGCTCACCTACGATCGGCGGGGCGGACATTCAGTACTTC
CDR3: CASSPTIGGADIQYF
size: .
V: TRBV18
J: TRBJ2-4
D: .

DNA: TGTGCCAGCAGTCAGCCCGAGGGAGCCTACGAGCAGTACTTC
CDR3: CASSQPEGAYEQYF
size: once
V: TRBV6-6
J: TRBJ2-7
D: .

DNA: TGTGCCAGCAGGTTTACAGGCACCGGGGAGCTGTTTTTT
CDR3: CASRFTGTGELFF
size: .
V: TRBV6-1
J: TRBJ2-2
D: .

DNA: TGTGCCAGCAGTTACTCTGGGGTTCCGAATGAAAAACTGTTTTTT
CDR3: CASSYSGVPNEKLFF
size: .
V: TRBV6-5
J: TRBJ1-4
D: .

DNA: TGTGCCAGCAGCTCGATTAAAAACATTCAGTACTTC
CDR3: CASSSIKNIQYF
size: .
V: TRBV7-9
J: TRBJ2-4
D: .

DNA: TGTGCTAGTGGTTTGGGAGCCCGAGAGACCCAGTACTTC
CDR3: CASGLGARETQYF
size: .
V: TRBV12-5
J: TRBJ2-5
D: .

DNA: TGTGCCAGCAGTCCAGACAGGGTCCCTGAAGCTTTCTTT
CDR3: CASSPDRVPEAFF
size: .
V: TRBV28
J: TRBJ1-1
D: TRBD1

DNA: TGCGCCAGCAGCTTGCTAGCGGAGAGCTCCTACGAGCAGTACTTC
CDR3: CASSLLAESSYEQYF
size: .
V: TRBV4-3
J: TRBJ2-7
D: TRBD2

DNA: TGTGCCAGCTCACCCGGACAGAGTGGCACTTTCTTT
CDR3: CASSPGQSGTFF
size: .
V: TRBV18
J: TRBJ1-1
D: .

DNA: TGTGCCAGCTCACCACTAACGGACTACGAGCAGTACTTC
CDR3: CASSPLTDYEQYF
size: .
V: TRBV18
J: TRBJ2-7
D: .

DNA: TGTGCCTGGAGGAGGACAGCGAACACCGGGGAGCTGTTTTTT
CDR3: CAWRRTANTGELFF
size: .
V: TRBV30
J: TRBJ2-2
D: .

DNA: TGTGCCAGCAGCTTAGCGGGGGGCTTCACAGATACGCAGTATTTT
CDR3: CASSLAGGFTDTQYF
size: .
V: TRBV7-2
J: TRBJ2-3
D: .

DNA: TGTGCCAGCAGTTTATACGAGCTTCCCGATACGCAGTATTTT
CDR3: CASSLYELPDTQYF
size: .
V: TRBV28
J: TRBJ2-3
D: .

DNA: TGTGCCATCAGTGAGTCGAGGCAGGGAAATGGCTACACCTTC
CDR3: CAISESRQGNGYTF
size: once
V: TRBV10-3
J: TRBJ1-2
D: .

DNA: TGTGCCAGTAGTAGGACAGGGCCCACTGAAGCTTTCTTT
CDR3: CASSRTGPTEAFF
size: .
V: TRBV19
J: TRBJ1-1
D: TRBD1

DNA: TGTGCCAGCAGCTTGGGGGCAACTAATGAAAAACTGTTTTTT
CDR3: CASSLGATNEKLFF
size: .
V: TRBV7-6
J: TRBJ1-4
D: .

DNA: TGTGCCAGCAGCGTAGTCGGGGGAGGGACCTACAATGAGCAGTTCTTC
CDR3: CASSVVGGGTYNEQFF
size: .
V: TRBV9
J: TRBJ2-1
D: TRBD2